The T cell receptor beta chain described here comes from a study of cytomegalovirus exposure and HLA in healthy donors. Of note for this clone: Its specificity is unknown.

PCR primers comprised 60 Vbeta and 13 Jbeta primers. Some clones are missing from TCRdb's copy, which holds only in-frame ones; the method was immunoSEQ multiplex PCR. Seen in this sample are about 72,000 clones; the ten most common clones hold 2.5% to 3%. Germline V gene data show CDR1 as MNHEY and CDR2 as SVGAGI. The CDR3 length is 14 residues. V dropped 8 bases and J dropped 2; count of bases not matched to a gene: 7. Overall study results and limits: The classifier reportedly diagnosed cytomegalovirus status with high sensitivity and specificity. A few of the chains that were CMV-associated were confirmed in vitro to be specific for CMV antigens. A later analysis linked a missense variant in DCLRE1C to the trimming of TCR beta V and J genes. The listing of roughly 160 TCR beta chains classed them as cytomegalovirus-associated.

Sequenced sample: PBMCs. The receptor's source is a man in his forties in good health and CMV-seronegative. This sequence joins TRBV6-5 and TRBJ2-7; 9 nucleotides line up with TRBD1. CDR3 in amino acids: CASGGTGIPYEQYF. The CDR3 DNA follows: TGTGCCAGCGGAGGGACAGGGATTCCCTACGAGCAGTACTTC.